The 17 T cell receptor beta chains given below trace back to one sample, sequenced in a study of graft-versus-host responses after intestinal transplantation. TCRdb's table, derived via immunoSEQ multiplex PCR, lists solely in-frame clones and lacks some. The table has tens of thousands of clones, approximately 91% seen once. Their antigen targets remain unknown. The source material was unstimulated CD4+ T cells sorted from spleen or lymph node cells, sampled before intestinal transplant. These receptors were taken from a human donor who received an intestinal transplant.

The genes are TRBV9 and TRBJ2-7, with a tentative D call TRBD2 (5 bases). The V end lost 7 bases, the J end lost 3 bases, and 17 bases lay between the germline ends. The germline gives CDR1 SGDLS, CDR2 YYNGEE. The length of the CDR3 is 14 residues. The CDR3 loop reads CASRDTRVYYEQYF. The CDR3 bases are TGTGCCAGCCGGGATACGAGGGTATACTACGAGCAGTACTTC.

V and J are TRBV6-4 and TRBJ2-3, with D uncertain. Germline V gives CDR1 MRHNA, CDR2 SNTAGT. With 6 bases removed from V and 4 bases from J, the gap between germline ends came to 11 bases. CDR3 length: 13 amino acids. Here the CDR3 DNA reads TGTGCCAGCAGACTACACTCCTCAGATACGCAGTATTTT. It specifies CASRLHSSDTQYF.

The chain couples TRBV5-1 to TRBJ1-1; D may be TRBD1 (5 bases). Germline V lookup: CDR1 SGHRS, CDR2 YFSETQ. The CDR3 totals 14 residues. Deletions cut 0 bases from V and 5 bases from J, with 11 bases between. This chain's CDR3 is CASSLEPGMTEAFF. The CDR3 DNA reads as TGCGCCAGCAGCTTGGAACCAGGGATGACTGAAGCTTTCTTT.

The V gene is TRBV6-6, the J gene TRBJ2-7, with a possible D match to TRBD2 (5 bases). CDR1 and CDR2 (germline): MNHNY, SVGAGI (reference sequence). This CDR3 contains 13 residues. The ends were cut back, 6 bases at V and 6 bases at J, with 15 bases in the middle. CDR3 amino acids: CASSPTRNGEQYF. The DNA for the CDR3 is TGTGCCAGCAGCCCAACTAGGAATGGCGAGCAGTACTTC.

This chain connects TRBV5-6 to TRBJ2-2; 10 nucleotides line up with TRBD1. This CDR3 is 16 amino acids long. Per the germline V gene, CDR1 is SGHDT and CDR2 is YYEEEE. The J segment lost 7 bases and the V segment lost 3 bases, leaving 9 bases of the junction unmatched. CDR3 nucleotides: TGTGCCAGCAGCTACCGGGACAGGGGAAAGCACGGGGAGCTGTTTTTT. It yields the protein CASSYRDRGKHGELFF.

This chain links TRBV4-1 with TRBJ2-3; D remains unclear. Per the germline V gene, CDR1 is MGHRA and CDR2 is YSYEKL. Trimming shortened V by 1 base and J by 2 bases, and 7 bases separated the two germline ends. The CDR3 spans 14 residues. The CDR3 nucleotides read TGCGCCAGCAGCCAAGGGTCCTACACAGATACGCAGTATTTT. It codes for CASSQGSYTDTQYF.

The chain carries TRBV15 and TRBJ2-7; D might be TRBD1 (6 bases). V dropped 3 bases and J dropped 2 bases, with 20 bases sitting between them. CDR3 size: 17 residues. Germline V gives CDR1 LNHNV, CDR2 YYDKDF (reference sequence). CDR3 residues: CATSRYPKGVITYEQYF. Here the CDR3 DNA reads TGTGCCACCAGCAGGTACCCTAAGGGGGTTATAACCTACGAGCAGTACTTC.

The rearrangement joins TRBV10-1 to TRBJ2-7; 8 bases are shared with TRBD1. The CDR3 length is 12 residues. The trim removed 6 bases at V and 6 bases at J, leaving 4 bases unmatched. The V gene's germline CDR1 is WNHNN and CDR2 SYGVQD (reference sequence). CDR3 loop: CASSHTGGEQYF. CDR3 nucleotide sequence: TGCGCCAGCAGCCACACAGGGGGCGAGCAGTACTTC.

The chain has TRBV25-1 and TRBJ1-1, with D unresolved. Germline V CDR1 and CDR2: MGHDK, SYGVNS. The V end lost 7 bases, the J end lost 2 bases, and 5 bases lay between the germline ends. CDR3 length: 11 amino acids. The CDR3 loop is CASTVNTEAFF. DNA of the CDR3: TGTGCCAGCACCGTTAACACTGAAGCTTTCTTT.

The chain links TRBV5-6 to TRBJ2-7; 8 nucleotides match TRBD1. The junction had 9 bases not matched to a gene; V was cut back by 2 bases and J by 2 bases. Germline V CDR1 and CDR2: SGHDT, YYEEEE. The CDR3 spans 16 residues. The CDR3 sequence is CASSFFGRQGTYEQYF. CDR3 in DNA: TGTGCCAGCAGCTTCTTTGGGCGACAGGGGACCTACGAGCAGTACTTC. Full variable domain (missing parts from reference TRBV5-6 and TRBJ2-7): DAGVTQSPTHLIKTRGQQVTLRCSPKSGHDTVSWYQQALGQGPQFIFQYYEEEERQRGNFPDRFSGHQFPNYSSELNVNALLLGDSALYLCASSFFGRQGTYEQYFGPGTRLTVT.

The gene calls are TRBV4-2 and TRBJ2-1, with 8 bases lining up with TRBD2. From germline, CDR1 is LGHNA and CDR2 YNFKEQ. The CDR3 is 15 residues long. Trimming took 6 bases from V and 6 from J; bases not matched to a gene: 10. As DNA, the CDR3 is TGTGCCAGCAGGTTCTCAGCGGGGGAGAGCAATGAGCAGTTCTTC. Encoded protein: CASRFSAGESNEQFF.

The rearrangement joins TRBV30 to TRBJ1-2; 12 nucleotides match TRBD1. The V gene end was trimmed by 1 base and the J gene end by 4 bases; junction bases not matched to a gene: 7. Germline loops: CDR1 GTSNPN, CDR2 SVGIG (reference sequence). The CDR3 is 16 residues long. The CDR3 sequence is CAWSDRDRGRLYGYTF. In DNA, the CDR3 is TGTGCCTGGAGTGACCGGGACAGGGGGCGACTCTATGGCTACACCTTC.

V is TRBV7-9 and J is TRBJ2-3; 7 positions agree with TRBD1. CDR1 is SEHNR, CDR2 FQNEAQ, per germline (reference sequence). This CDR3 is built from 16 residues. Trimming took 1 base from V and 2 from J; bases not matched to a gene: 6. For the CDR3, the DNA is TGTGCCAGCAGCTTAGGCCGCGGACAGGTCACAGATACGCAGTATTTT. Protein sequence: CASSLGRGQVTDTQYF.

This clone was found once. This chain links TRBV2 with TRBJ2-7; 8 bases align to TRBD2. CDR3 size: 15 residues. Germline assignment: CDR1 SNHLY and CDR2 FYNNEI. The ends lost 7 bases at V and 3 bases at J; junction bases unmatched: 11. The CDR3 here is CASIIGGRKSYEQYF. The DNA of the CDR3 is TGTGCCAGCATTATCGGCGGGAGGAAAAGCTACGAGCAGTACTTC.

The chain employs TRBV7-2 and TRBJ2-3, with TRBD1 matching over 8 bases. Germline CDR1 and CDR2: SGHTA and FQGNSA. V shed 4 bases, J shed 2 bases, and the junction held 5 bases outside the gene matches. CDR3 length: 15 amino acids. DNA of the CDR3: TGTGCCAGCAGCTCGACAGGGGCGTCCACAGATACGCAGTATTTT. It translates to CASSSTGASTDTQYF. Complete variable domain (other parts from reference TRBV7-2 and TRBJ2-3): GAGVSQSPSNKVTEKGKDVELRCDPISGHTALYWYRQSLGQGLEFLIYFQGNSAPDKSGLPSDRFSAERTGGSVSTLTIQRTQQEDSAVYLCASSSTGASTDTQYFGPGTRLTVL.

A single count supports this clone. V gene TRBV10-3 combines with J gene TRBJ2-1; 7 bases fit TRBD1. This CDR3 region has 13 residues. V lost 0 bases, J lost 9 bases, and 2 bases stayed unmatched. Looked up from germline, CDR1 is ENHRY and CDR2 is SYGVKD. Here the CDR3 reads CAISESGGGEQFF. As DNA, the CDR3 is TGTGCCATCAGTGAGTCAGGGGGCGGTGAGCAGTTCTTC.

The V call is TRBV15, the J call TRBJ2-5, with 12 bases fitting TRBD2. This CDR3 is 18 amino acids long. In germline, CDR1 is LNHNV, CDR2 YYDKDF (reference sequence). The V segment lost 0 bases and the J segment 7 bases; nucleotides outside the gene matches: 12. The CDR3 loop reads CATSRDRRASGGAGTQYF. The DNA for the CDR3 is TGTGCCACCAGCAGAGATCGCCGAGCTAGCGGGGGGGCCGGGACCCAGTACTTC.